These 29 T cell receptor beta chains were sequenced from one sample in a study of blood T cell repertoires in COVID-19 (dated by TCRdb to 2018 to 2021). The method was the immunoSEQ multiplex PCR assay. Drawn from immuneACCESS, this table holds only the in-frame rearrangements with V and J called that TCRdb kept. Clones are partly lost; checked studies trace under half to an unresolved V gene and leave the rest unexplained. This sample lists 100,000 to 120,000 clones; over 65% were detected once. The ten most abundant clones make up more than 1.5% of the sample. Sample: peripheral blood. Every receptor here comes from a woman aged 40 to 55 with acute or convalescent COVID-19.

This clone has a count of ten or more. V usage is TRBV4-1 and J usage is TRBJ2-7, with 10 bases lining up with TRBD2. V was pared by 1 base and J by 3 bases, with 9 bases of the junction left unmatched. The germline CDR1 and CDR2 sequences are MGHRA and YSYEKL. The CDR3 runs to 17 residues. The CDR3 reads CASSQVDFGLADYEQYF. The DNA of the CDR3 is TGCGCCAGCAGCCAAGTCGATTTCGGACTAGCGGACTACGAGCAGTACTTC.

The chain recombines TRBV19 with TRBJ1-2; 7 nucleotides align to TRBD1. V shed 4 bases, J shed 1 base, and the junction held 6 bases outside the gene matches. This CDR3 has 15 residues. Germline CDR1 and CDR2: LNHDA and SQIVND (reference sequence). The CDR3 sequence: CASSTRDSLNYGYTF. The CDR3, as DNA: TGTGCCAGTAGTACCCGGGACAGCCTTAACTATGGCTACACCTTC.

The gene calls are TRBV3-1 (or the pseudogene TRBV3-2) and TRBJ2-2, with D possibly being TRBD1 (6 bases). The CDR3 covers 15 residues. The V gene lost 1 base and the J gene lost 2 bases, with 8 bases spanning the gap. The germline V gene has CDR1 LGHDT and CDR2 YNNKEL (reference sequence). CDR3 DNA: TGTGCCAGCAGCCAAGGAGGGGGAAACACCGGGGAGCTGTTTTTT. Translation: CASSQGGGNTGELFF.

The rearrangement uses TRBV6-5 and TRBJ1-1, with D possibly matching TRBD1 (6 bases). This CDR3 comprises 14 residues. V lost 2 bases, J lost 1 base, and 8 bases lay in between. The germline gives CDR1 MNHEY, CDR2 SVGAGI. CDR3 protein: CASSYTGQNTEAFF. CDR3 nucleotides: TGTGCCAGCAGTTACACGGGACAGAACACTGAAGCTTTCTTT.

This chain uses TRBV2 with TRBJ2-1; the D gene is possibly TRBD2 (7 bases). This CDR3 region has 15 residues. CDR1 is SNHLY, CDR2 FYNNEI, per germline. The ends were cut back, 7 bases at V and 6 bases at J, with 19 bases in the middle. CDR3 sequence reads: CASTPEGGGGNEQFF. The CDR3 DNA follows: TGTGCCAGCACCCCGGAAGGGGGGGGAGGCAATGAGCAGTTCTTC. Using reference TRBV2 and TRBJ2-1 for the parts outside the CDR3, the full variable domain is EPEVTQTPSHQVTQMGQEVILRCVPISNHLYFYWYRQILGQKVEFLVSFYNNEISEKSEIFDDQFSVERPDGSNFTLKIRSTKLEDSAMYFCASTPEGGGGNEQFFGPGTRLTVL.

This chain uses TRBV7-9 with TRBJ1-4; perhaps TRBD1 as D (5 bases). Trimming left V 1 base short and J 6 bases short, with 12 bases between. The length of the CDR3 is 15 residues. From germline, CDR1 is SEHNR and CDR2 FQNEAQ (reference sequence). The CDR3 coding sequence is TGTGCCAGCAGCTTAGTGGGTCGCAGGGATGAAAAACTGTTTTTT. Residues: CASSLVGRRDEKLFF.

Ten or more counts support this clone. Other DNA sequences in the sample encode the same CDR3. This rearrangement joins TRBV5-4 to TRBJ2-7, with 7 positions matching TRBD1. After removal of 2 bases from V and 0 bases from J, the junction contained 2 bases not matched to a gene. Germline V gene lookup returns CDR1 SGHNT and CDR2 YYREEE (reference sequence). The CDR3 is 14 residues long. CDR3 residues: CASSLRGRSYEQYF. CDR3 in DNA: TGTGCCAGCAGCTTAAGGGGGCGCTCCTACGAGCAGTACTTC.

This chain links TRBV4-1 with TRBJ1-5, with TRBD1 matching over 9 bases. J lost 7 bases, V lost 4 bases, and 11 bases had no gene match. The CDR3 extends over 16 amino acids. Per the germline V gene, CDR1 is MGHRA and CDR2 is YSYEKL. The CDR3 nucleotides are TGCGCCAGCAGCCCACCTCCGGGACAGGGTGGGCAGCCCCAGCATTTT. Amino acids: CASSPPPGQGGQPQHF.

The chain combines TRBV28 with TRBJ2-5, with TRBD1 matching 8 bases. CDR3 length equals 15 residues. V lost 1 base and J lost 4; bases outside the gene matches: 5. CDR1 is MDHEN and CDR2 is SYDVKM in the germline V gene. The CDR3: CASSLFGQGGETQYF. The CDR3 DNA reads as TGTGCCAGCAGTTTATTCGGACAGGGAGGAGAGACCCAGTACTTC.

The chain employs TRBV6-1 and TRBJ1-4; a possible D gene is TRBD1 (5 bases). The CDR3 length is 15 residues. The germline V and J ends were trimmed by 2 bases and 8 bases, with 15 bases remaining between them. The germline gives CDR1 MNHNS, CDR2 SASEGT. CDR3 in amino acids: CASSEIGGEGEKLFF. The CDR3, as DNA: TGTGCCAGCAGTGAAATCGGGGGGGAAGGGGAAAAACTGTTTTTT.

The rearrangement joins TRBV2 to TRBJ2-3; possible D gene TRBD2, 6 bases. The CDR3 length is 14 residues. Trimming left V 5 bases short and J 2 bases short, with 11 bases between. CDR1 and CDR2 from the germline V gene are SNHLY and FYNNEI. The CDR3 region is CASSKLAHTDTQYF. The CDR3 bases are TGTGCCAGCAGTAAACTAGCCCACACAGATACGCAGTATTTT.

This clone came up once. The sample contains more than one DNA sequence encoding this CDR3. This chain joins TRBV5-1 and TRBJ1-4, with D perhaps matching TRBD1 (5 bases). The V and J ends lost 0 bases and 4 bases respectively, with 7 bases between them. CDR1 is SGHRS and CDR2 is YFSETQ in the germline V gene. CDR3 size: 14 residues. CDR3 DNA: TGCGCCAGCAGCTTGGCGGGACTTAATGAAAAACTGTTTTTT. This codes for CASSLAGLNEKLFF.

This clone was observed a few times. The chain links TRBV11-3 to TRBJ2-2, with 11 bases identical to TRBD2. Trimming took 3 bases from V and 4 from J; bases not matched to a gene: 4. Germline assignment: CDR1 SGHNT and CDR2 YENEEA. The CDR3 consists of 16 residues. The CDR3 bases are TGTGCCAGCAGCTTCGCCCTAGCGGGGGGCACCGGGGAGCTGTTTTTT. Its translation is CASSFALAGGTGELFF.

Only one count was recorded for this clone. The CDR3 sequence is CASSKLMTTMNTEAFF. The CDR3 region has the DNA TGTGCCAGCAGCAAACTAATGACAACCATGAACACTGAAGCTTTCTTT. This chain links TRBV21-1 with TRBJ1-1; the D call TRBD1 from the table was never checked on the DNA. TRBV21-1 is tagged as a pseudogene. This CDR3 has 16 amino acids.

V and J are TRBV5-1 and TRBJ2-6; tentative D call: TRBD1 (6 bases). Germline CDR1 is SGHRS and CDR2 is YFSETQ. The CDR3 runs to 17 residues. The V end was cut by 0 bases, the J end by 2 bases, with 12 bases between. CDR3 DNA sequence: TGCGCCAGCAGCTTGGAGGGACACTCGACTGGGGCCAACGTCCTGACTTTC. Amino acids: CASSLEGHSTGANVLTF.

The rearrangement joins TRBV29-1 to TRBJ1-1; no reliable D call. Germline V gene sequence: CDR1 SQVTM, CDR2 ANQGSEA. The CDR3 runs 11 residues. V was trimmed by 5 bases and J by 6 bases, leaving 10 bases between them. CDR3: CSVIGGSEAFF. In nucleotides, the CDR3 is TGCAGCGTTATTGGCGGTTCTGAAGCTTTCTTT. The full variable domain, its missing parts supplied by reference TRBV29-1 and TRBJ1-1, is SAVISQKPSRDICQRGTSLTIQCQVDSQVTMMFWYRQQPGQSLTLIATANQGSEATYESGFVIDKFPISRPNLTFSTLTVSNMSPEDSSIYLCSVIGGSEAFFGQGTRLTVV.

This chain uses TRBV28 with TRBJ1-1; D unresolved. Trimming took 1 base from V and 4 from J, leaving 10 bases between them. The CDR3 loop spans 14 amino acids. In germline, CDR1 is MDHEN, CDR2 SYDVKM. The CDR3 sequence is CASSLLDSPTEAFF. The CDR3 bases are TGTGCCAGCAGTTTATTAGATAGCCCCACTGAAGCTTTCTTT.

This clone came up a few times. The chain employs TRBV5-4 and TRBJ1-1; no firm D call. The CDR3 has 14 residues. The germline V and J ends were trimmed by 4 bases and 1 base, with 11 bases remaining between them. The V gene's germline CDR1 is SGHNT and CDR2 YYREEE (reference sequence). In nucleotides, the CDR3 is TGTGCCAGCAGCCCAGGAGGAGAGAACACTGAAGCTTTCTTT. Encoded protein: CASSPGGENTEAFF.

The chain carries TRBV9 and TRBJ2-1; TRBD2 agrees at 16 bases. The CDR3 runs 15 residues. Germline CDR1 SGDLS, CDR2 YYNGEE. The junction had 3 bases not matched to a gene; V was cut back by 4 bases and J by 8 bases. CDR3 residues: CASSTGTSGGDEQFF. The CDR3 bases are TGTGCCAGCAGCACTGGGACTAGCGGGGGGGATGAGCAGTTCTTC. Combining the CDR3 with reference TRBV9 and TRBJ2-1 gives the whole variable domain DSGVTQTPKHLITATGQRVTLRCSPRSGDLSVYWYQQSLDQGLQFLIQYYNGEERAKGNILERFSAQQFPDLHSELNLSSLELGDSALYFCASSTGTSGGDEQFFGPGTRLTVL.

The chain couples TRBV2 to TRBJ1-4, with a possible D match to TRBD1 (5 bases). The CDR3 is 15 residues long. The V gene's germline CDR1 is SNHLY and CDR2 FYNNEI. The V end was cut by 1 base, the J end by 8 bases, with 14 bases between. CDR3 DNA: TGTGCCAGCAGTGAAGTCGGGCAGGGAGGCGAAAAACTGTTTTTT. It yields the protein CASSEVGQGGEKLFF.

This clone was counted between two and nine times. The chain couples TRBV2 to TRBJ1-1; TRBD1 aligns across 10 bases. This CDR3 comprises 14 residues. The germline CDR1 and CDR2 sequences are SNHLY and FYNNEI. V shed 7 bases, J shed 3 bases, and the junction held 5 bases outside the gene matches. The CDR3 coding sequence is TGTGCCAGCATGGGACAGGGGAGGGACACTGAAGCTTTCTTT. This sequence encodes CASMGQGRDTEAFF.

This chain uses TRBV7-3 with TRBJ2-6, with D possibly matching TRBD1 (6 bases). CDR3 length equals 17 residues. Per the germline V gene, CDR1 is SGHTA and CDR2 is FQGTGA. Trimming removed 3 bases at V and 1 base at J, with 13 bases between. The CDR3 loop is CASSLRRGSSGANVLTF. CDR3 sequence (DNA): TGTGCCAGCAGCTTGCGCAGGGGATCTTCTGGGGCCAACGTCCTGACTTTC.

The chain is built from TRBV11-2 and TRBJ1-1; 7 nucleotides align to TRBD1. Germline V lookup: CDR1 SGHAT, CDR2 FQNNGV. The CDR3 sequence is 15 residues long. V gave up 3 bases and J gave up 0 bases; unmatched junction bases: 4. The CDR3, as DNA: TGTGCCAGCAGCTTTTGGGGACAGATGAACACTGAAGCTTTCTTT. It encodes CASSFWGQMNTEAFF. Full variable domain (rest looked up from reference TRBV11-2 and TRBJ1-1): EAGVAQSPRYKIIEKRQSVAFWCNPISGHATLYWYQQILGQGPKLLIQFQNNGVVDDSQLPKDRFSAERLKGVDSTLKIQPAKLEDSAVYLCASSFWGQMNTEAFFGQGTRLTVV.

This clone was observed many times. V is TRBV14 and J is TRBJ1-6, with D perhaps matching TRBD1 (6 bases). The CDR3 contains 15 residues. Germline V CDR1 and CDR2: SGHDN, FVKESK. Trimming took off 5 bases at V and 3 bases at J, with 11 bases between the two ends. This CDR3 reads CASSNGQFYNSPLHF. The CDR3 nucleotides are TGTGCCAGCAGCAATGGACAGTTCTATAATTCACCCCTCCACTTT.

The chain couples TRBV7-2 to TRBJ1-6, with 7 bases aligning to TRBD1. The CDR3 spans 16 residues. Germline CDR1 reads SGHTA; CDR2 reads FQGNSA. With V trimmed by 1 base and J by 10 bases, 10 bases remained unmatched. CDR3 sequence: CASSLEGVTGRSPLHF. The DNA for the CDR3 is TGTGCCAGCAGCTTAGAGGGGGTGACAGGGCGCTCACCCCTCCACTTT.

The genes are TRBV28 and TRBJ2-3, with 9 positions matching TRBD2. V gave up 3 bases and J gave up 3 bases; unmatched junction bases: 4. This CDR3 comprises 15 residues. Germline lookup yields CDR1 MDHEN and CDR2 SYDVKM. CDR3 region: CASSLSSGATDTQYF. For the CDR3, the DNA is TGTGCCAGCAGTTTGTCTAGCGGGGCGACAGATACGCAGTATTTT.

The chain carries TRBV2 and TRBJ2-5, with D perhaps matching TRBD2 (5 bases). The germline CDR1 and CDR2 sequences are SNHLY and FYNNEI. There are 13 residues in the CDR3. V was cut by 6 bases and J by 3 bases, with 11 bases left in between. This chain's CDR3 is CASSRTFEETQYF. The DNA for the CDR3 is TGTGCCAGCAGCCGGACTTTTGAAGAGACCCAGTACTTC.

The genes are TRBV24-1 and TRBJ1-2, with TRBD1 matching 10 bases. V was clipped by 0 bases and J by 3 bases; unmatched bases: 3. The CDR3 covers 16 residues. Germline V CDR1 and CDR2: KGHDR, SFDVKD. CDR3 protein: CATSDLDGTGDYGYTF. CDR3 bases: TGTGCCACCAGTGATTTGGACGGGACAGGGGACTATGGCTACACCTTC.

CDR3 coding DNA: TGTGCCAGGAACCACCTCCCTAACAAGAAACAGGGAAATCTGCTCCATGAAAAACTGTTTTTT. The encoded protein is CARNHLPNKKQGNLLHEKLFF. The chain carries TRBV19 and TRBJ1-4; the D gene is possibly TRBD1 (6 bases). The CDR3 totals 21 residues. Germline CDR1 reads LNHDA; CDR2 reads SQIVND (reference sequence). The V gene lost 9 bases and the J gene lost 6 bases, with 38 bases spanning the gap.